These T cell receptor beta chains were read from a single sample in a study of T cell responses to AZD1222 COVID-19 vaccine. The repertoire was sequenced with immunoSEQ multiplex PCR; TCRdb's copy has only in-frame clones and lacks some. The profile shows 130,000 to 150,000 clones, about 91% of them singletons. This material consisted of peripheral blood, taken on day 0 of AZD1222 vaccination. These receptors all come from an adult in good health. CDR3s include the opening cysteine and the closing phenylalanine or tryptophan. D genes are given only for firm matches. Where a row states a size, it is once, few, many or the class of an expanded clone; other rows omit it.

CDR3 DNA: TGTGCCAGCAGTTTAGGTCAGGGGGCAAGGTACGAGCAGTACTTC; CDR3 protein: CASSLGQGARYEQYF; V gene: TRBV28; D gene: TRBD1; J gene: TRBJ2-7; clone size: once
CDR3 DNA: TGTGCCAGCAGCGTAGTGGATAATTCACCCCTCCACTTT; CDR3 protein: CASSVVDNSPLHF; V gene: TRBV9; D gene: -; J gene: TRBJ1-6; clone size: -
CDR3 DNA: TGTGCCAGCGGGGGGACAGGGATCGCAACCGGGGAGCTGTTTTTT; CDR3 protein: CASGGTGIATGELFF; V gene: TRBV7-6; D gene: TRBD1; J gene: TRBJ2-2; clone size: once
CDR3 DNA: TGTGCCAGCAGACCGGGAGGGAGTACTGGAAACACCATATATTTT; CDR3 protein: CASRPGGSTGNTIYF; V gene: TRBV5-4; D gene: -; J gene: TRBJ1-3; clone size: -
CDR3 DNA: TGTGCCAGAAGCTATGACCACGAGCCAGGGGAGGGCTTT; CDR3 protein: CARSYDHEPGEGF; V gene: TRBV5-3; D gene: -; J gene: TRBJ1-3; clone size: -
CDR3 DNA: TGCGCCAGCAGCCCAGAGCCCGCGGCCAATCAGCCCCAGCATTTT; CDR3 protein: CASSPEPAANQPQHF; V gene: TRBV5-1; D gene: -; J gene: TRBJ1-5; clone size: -
CDR3 DNA: TGCAGCGTTGGGCAGGGCTATAATTCACCCCTCCACTTT; CDR3 protein: CSVGQGYNSPLHF; V gene: TRBV29-1; D gene: -; J gene: TRBJ1-6; clone size: -
CDR3 DNA: TGTGCCAGCAGCTTTTATCCGGGACTAGCTACCCACGAGCAGTACTTC; CDR3 protein: CASSFYPGLATHEQYF; V gene: TRBV11-2; D gene: TRBD2; J gene: TRBJ2-7; clone size: -
CDR3 DNA: TGTGCCAGTAAAAACCGGTCAGGTCGGGACAGGAGGGACCTGAACACTGAAGCTTTCTTT; CDR3 protein: CASKNRSGRDRRDLNTEAFF; V gene: TRBV19; D gene: TRBD1; J gene: TRBJ1-1; clone size: -
CDR3 DNA: TGTGCCAGCTCACCACGGGACAGGGGACACACCGGGGAGCTGTTTTTT; CDR3 protein: CASSPRDRGHTGELFF; V gene: TRBV18; D gene: TRBD1; J gene: TRBJ2-2; clone size: -
CDR3 DNA: TGCGCCAGCAGCTACCGGGGGGGAGAATACGAGCAGTACTTC; CDR3 protein: CASSYRGGEYEQYF; V gene: TRBV5-1; D gene: TRBD2; J gene: TRBJ2-7; clone size: once
CDR3 DNA: TGTGCCAGCAGCTTAGAGGTAGTAGCGAGCAATCAGCCCCAGCATTTT; CDR3 protein: CASSLEVVASNQPQHF; V gene: TRBV7-2; D gene: -; J gene: TRBJ1-5; clone size: once
CDR3 DNA: TGTGCCAGCAGTTACTCGGGGGGTGACACTGAAGCTTTCTTT; CDR3 protein: CASSYSGGDTEAFF; V gene: TRBV6-5; D gene: -; J gene: TRBJ1-1; clone size: -
CDR3 DNA: TGTGCCAGCAGTTTACATCAAGGCAGTTTTACAAAACTGTTTTTT; CDR3 protein: CASSLHQGSFTKLFF; V gene: TRBV27; D gene: -; J gene: TRBJ1-4; clone size: -
CDR3 DNA: TGTGCCAGCAGCCCGAATACGAGTCCCAACCAGCCCCAGCATTTT; CDR3 protein: CASSPNTSPNQPQHF; V gene: TRBV11-3; D gene: -; J gene: TRBJ1-5; clone size: -
CDR3 DNA: TGTGCCAGCAGCTCCGCAATTGGGTACCAAGAGACCCAGTACTTC; CDR3 protein: CASSSAIGYQETQYF; V gene: TRBV5-5; D gene: -; J gene: TRBJ2-5; clone size: -
CDR3 DNA: TGTGCCAGCAGCCCCAGAGGGGCGACTGGAAACACCATATATTTT; CDR3 protein: CASSPRGATGNTIYF; V gene: TRBV7-3; D gene: -; J gene: TRBJ1-3; clone size: -
CDR3 DNA: TGTGCCAGCAGCCCCCGGGGGGGCTACACCTTC; CDR3 protein: CASSPRGGYTF; V gene: TRBV3-1/TRBV3-2; D gene: -; J gene: TRBJ1-2; clone size: -
CDR3 DNA: TGTGCCAGGCCAATACAGGGGTCCTATGGCTACACCTTC; CDR3 protein: CARPIQGSYGYTF; V gene: TRBV19; D gene: TRBD1; J gene: TRBJ1-2; clone size: few